The 21 T cell receptor beta chains reported below all come from one sample, sequenced in a study of T cells in Graves' hyperthyroidism and ophthalmopathy. The CDR3 regions of TCR beta were amplified from RNA transcripts. The TCR CDR3 was amplified in a first-round RT-PCR using the HTBI primer set. TCRdb reanalysed the multiplex PCR reads using MiXCR and keeps one entry per CDR3 protein. This repertoire shows hundreds of thousands of distinct CDR3 sequences, about 15% found once; its top ten account for 10%. Sequenced sample: blood. The receptors derive from a woman aged 18-30 years with Graves' hyperthyroidism.

Ten or more counts support this clonotype. The chain employs TRBV11-2 and TRBJ2-1; D may be TRBD1 or TRBD2 (5 bases each). V shed 6 bases and J shed 9 bases, with 21 bases lying between them. There are 15 residues in the CDR3. CDR1 and CDR2 from the germline V gene are SGHAT and FQNNGV. The CDR3 sequence: CASSPGTDFYGEQFF. The DNA for the CDR3 is TGTGCCAGCAGTCCCGGGACGGATTTCTACGGTGAGCAGTTCTTC.

The sample holds many counts of this clonotype. The chain joins TRBV20-1 to TRBJ1-6; no reliable D call. CDR1 DFQATT and CDR2 SNEGSKA come from the germline V gene (reference sequence). The CDR3 sequence is 13 residues long. The V and J ends lost 0 bases and 5 bases respectively, with 5 bases between them. CDR3 protein: CSARDTNNSPLHF. As DNA, the CDR3 is TGCAGTGCTAGAGATACCAATAATTCACCCCTCCACTTT.

The chain joins TRBV24-1 to TRBJ1-5; D call uncertain. The CDR3 totals 15 residues. Germline CDR1 and CDR2: KGHDR and SFDVKD. Deletions cut 3 bases from V and 2 bases from J, with 10 bases between. CDR3 in DNA: TGTGCCACCAGTGATAATCGGCGGGGCAATCAGCCCCAGCATTTT. Encoded protein: CATSDNRRGNQPQHF.

The J gene is TRBJ1-1, the V gene TRBV29-1; tentative D call: TRBD1 (5 bases). CDR1 SQVTM and CDR2 ANQGSEA come from the germline V gene. The length of the CDR3 is 14 residues. The V gene lost 7 bases and the J gene lost 2 bases, with 17 bases spanning the gap. CDR3 amino acids: CSGTITTVNTEAFF. The CDR3 region has the DNA TGCAGCGGGACAATAACGACAGTTAACACTGAAGCTTTCTTT.

The chain carries TRBV29-1 and TRBJ2-3; tentative D call: TRBD1 (6 bases). The CDR3 has 11 amino acids. The V and J ends lost 8 bases and 6 bases respectively, with 12 bases between them. Germline CDR1 is SQVTM and CDR2 is ANQGSEA. The CDR3 nucleotides read TGCAGCTCAGTCCAGGGGGATACGCAGTATTTT. Encoded protein: CSSVQGDTQYF.

The chain links TRBV6-1 to TRBJ2-3, with a possible D match to TRBD2 (6 bases). The CDR3 has 16 amino acids. The V end was cut by 6 bases, the J end by 4 bases, with 20 bases between. Germline CDR1 reads MNHNS; CDR2 reads SASEGT. This CDR3 reads CASRVRWKGGPDTQYF. CDR3 sequence (DNA): TGTGCCAGCAGGGTACGGTGGAAGGGAGGTCCAGATACGCAGTATTTT.

This clonotype was detected only a few times. The chain uses TRBV10-2 and TRBJ1-4; 9 bases map to TRBD1. Germline CDR1 and CDR2: WSHSY and SAAADI. The CDR3 is made up of 13 amino acids. V lost 7 bases and J lost 10; bases outside the gene matches: 7. CDR3 loop: CASNGQGRGKLFF. The CDR3 nucleotides read TGCGCCAGCAACGGACAGGGGAGGGGAAAACTGTTTTTT.

V gene TRBV7-9 combines with J gene TRBJ2-5; possible D gene TRBD2, 5 bases. CDR3 length: 14 residues. The V and J ends lost 2 bases and 2 bases respectively, with 9 bases between them. CDR1 is SEHNR and CDR2 is FQNEAQ in the germline V gene (reference sequence). CDR3 amino acids: CASSLKTGQETQYF. The CDR3 nucleotides read TGTGCCAGCAGCTTAAAGACGGGGCAAGAGACCCAGTACTTC.

The chain couples TRBV20-1 to TRBJ1-6; D gene unclear. The CDR3 extends over 14 amino acids. Per germline, CDR1 DFQATT and CDR2 SNEGSKA (reference sequence). V lost 6 bases, J lost 0 bases, and 9 bases lay in between. The CDR3 spells CSAEQSSYNSPLHF. CDR3 bases: TGCAGTGCGGAACAGAGCTCCTATAATTCACCCCTCCACTTT.

This clonotype was detected once. The CDR3 DNA reads as TGTGCCAGCAGCGCTTCTCTAGGGGGGAACAATGAGCAGTTCTTC. This gives the protein CASSASLGGNNEQFF. V and J are TRBV11-2 and TRBJ2-1; D is tentatively TRBD1 or TRBD2 (6 bases each). Looked up from germline, CDR1 is SGHAT and CDR2 is FQNNGV. The CDR3 covers 15 residues. Trimming removed 5 bases at V and 5 bases at J, with 16 bases between. Together with reference TRBV11-2 and TRBJ2-1, the CDR3 gives the full variable domain: EAGVAQSPRYKIIEKRQSVAFWCNPISGHATLYWYQQILGQGPKLLIQFQNNGVVDDSQLPKDRFSAERLKGVDSTLKIQPAKLEDSAVYLCASSASLGGNNEQFFGPGTRLTVL.

This clonotype was seen at least ten times. The chain has TRBV7-2 and TRBJ2-3; no clear D. Germline V gene data show CDR1 as SGHTA and CDR2 as FQGNSA. This CDR3 is built from 14 residues. V was shortened by 1 base and J by 6 bases, with 11 bases between the two germline ends. Here the CDR3 reads CASSLVGIGDTQYF. The CDR3 region has the DNA TGTGCCAGCAGCTTAGTCGGTATCGGGGATACGCAGTATTTT.

This clonotype was seen repeatedly, ten times or more. The chain links TRBV11-2 to TRBJ2-1; D uncertain. Deletions cut 1 base from V and 0 bases from J, with 7 bases between. CDR3 length equals 15 residues. CDR1 and CDR2 (germline): SGHAT, FQNNGV. The CDR3 region is CASSLVLDSYNEQFF. The CDR3 region has the DNA TGTGCCAGCAGCTTAGTGCTGGACTCCTACAATGAGCAGTTCTTC.

This clonotype was detected many times. The CDR3 sequence: CASSSGTSLYNEQFF. DNA for the CDR3: TGTGCCAGCAGCTCCGGGACTAGCTTGTACAATGAGCAGTTCTTC. The chain has TRBV7-3 and TRBJ2-1; 9 nucleotides line up with TRBD2. The trim removed 4 bases at V and 4 bases at J, leaving 5 bases unmatched. The germline V gene encodes CDR1 SGHTA and CDR2 FQGTGA. The CDR3 loop spans 15 amino acids.

Remarks on this clonotype: Just one base apart from a much larger clone, this may be a read error. The J gene is TRBJ1-2, the V gene TRBV30; D is unresolved. This CDR3 has 12 amino acids. V was shortened by 3 bases and J by 4 bases, with 9 bases between the two germline ends. The germline V gene encodes CDR1 GTSNPN and CDR2 SVGIG (reference sequence). The CDR3 DNA reads TGTGCCTGGAGGGGATACGTCTATGGCTACACCTTC. Its protein product is CAWRGYVYGYTF.

This clonotype was seen many times. The chain links TRBV6-5 to TRBJ2-7; D unresolved. Germline CDR1 and CDR2: MNHEY and SVGAGI. The CDR3 is 15 amino acids. V was trimmed by 0 bases and J by 7 bases, leaving 16 bases between them. The chain's CDR3 is CASSYSIMAPQEQYF. DNA for the CDR3: TGTGCCAGCAGTTACTCGATAATGGCCCCCCAAGAGCAGTACTTC.

The table lists this clonotype with many counts. The rearrangement links TRBV4-1 to TRBJ1-2; weak D call: TRBD1 (6 bases). The CDR3 is 14 amino acids. Trimming left V 1 base short and J 4 bases short, with 10 bases between. CDR1 MGHRA and CDR2 YSYEKL come from the germline V gene. The CDR3 loop is CASSQATGFYGYTF. In nucleotides, the CDR3 is TGCGCCAGCAGCCAAGCTACAGGGTTCTATGGCTACACCTTC.

At least ten counts were recorded for this clonotype. CDR3 DNA: TGTGCCTGGACAATGACCCAAGCGCTAAGAGGCGAGCAGTACTTC. This translates into CAWTMTQALRGEQYF. The gene calls are TRBV30 and TRBJ2-7, with D hard to call. The CDR3 runs to 15 residues. V lost 4 bases to trimming and J lost 6 bases, with 22 bases between them. The germline gives CDR1 GTSNPN, CDR2 SVGIG (reference sequence). The full variable domain, completed using reference TRBV30 and TRBJ2-7, is SQTIHQWPATLVQPVGSPLSLECTVEGTSNPNLYWYRQAAGRGLQLLFYSVGIGQISSEVPQNLSASRPQDRQFILSSKKLLLSDSGFYLCAWTMTQALRGEQYFGPGTRLTVT.

This clonotype was detected ten times or more. This chain connects TRBV7-9 to TRBJ2-3; D is undetermined. V lost 4 bases and J 0 bases, leaving 5 bases between the germline ends. Germline V gene data show CDR1 as SEHNR and CDR2 as FQNEAQ (reference sequence). There are 13 residues in the CDR3. CDR3 DNA: TGTGCCAGCAGCTCACCTAGCACAGATACGCAGTATTTT. It yields the protein CASSSPSTDTQYF.

This clonotype was observed many times. The chain is built from TRBV7-3 and TRBJ2-1, with 12 bases matching TRBD2. The V and J ends lost 5 bases and 4 bases, in that order; junction bases with no gene match: 6. This CDR3 is built from 16 residues. From germline, CDR1 is SGHTA and CDR2 FQGTGA. The CDR3 loop reads CASSPRTSGKYNEQFF. The DNA of the CDR3 is TGTGCCAGCAGCCCGAGGACTAGCGGGAAATACAATGAGCAGTTCTTC.

This clonotype appeared many times. V is TRBV6-2 or TRBV6-3 and J is TRBJ1-5, with TRBD1 identical over 9 bases. The CDR3 has 15 amino acids. The germline CDR1 and CDR2 sequences are MNHEY and SVGEGT. J gave up 2 bases and V 2 bases, and 1 base lay outside the gene matches. The chain's CDR3 is CASSYRTGGNQPQHF. Here the CDR3 DNA reads TGTGCCAGCAGTTACCGGACAGGGGGCAATCAGCCCCAGCATTTT.

This clonotype was counted ten times or more. This chain links TRBV6-1 with TRBJ1-2; D might be TRBD1 (5 bases). Trimming cost V 6 bases and J 7 bases, with 12 bases left between them. CDR3 length: 12 amino acids. Germline lookup yields CDR1 MNHNS and CDR2 SASEGT. The CDR3 DNA reads as TGTGCCAGCAGCATTAGGGGTTTTGGCTACACCTTC. Protein: CASSIRGFGYTF.